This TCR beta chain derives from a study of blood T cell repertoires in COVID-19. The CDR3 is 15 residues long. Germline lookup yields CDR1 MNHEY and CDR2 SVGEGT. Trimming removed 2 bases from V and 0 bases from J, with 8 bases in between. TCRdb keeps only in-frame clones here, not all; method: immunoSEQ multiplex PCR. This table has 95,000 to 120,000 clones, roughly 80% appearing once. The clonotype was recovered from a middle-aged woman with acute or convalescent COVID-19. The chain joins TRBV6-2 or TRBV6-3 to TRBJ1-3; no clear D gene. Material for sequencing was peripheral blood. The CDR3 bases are TGTGCCAGCAGTTACGAGGCTCGCTCTGGAAACACCATATATTTT. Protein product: CASSYEARSGNTIYF.